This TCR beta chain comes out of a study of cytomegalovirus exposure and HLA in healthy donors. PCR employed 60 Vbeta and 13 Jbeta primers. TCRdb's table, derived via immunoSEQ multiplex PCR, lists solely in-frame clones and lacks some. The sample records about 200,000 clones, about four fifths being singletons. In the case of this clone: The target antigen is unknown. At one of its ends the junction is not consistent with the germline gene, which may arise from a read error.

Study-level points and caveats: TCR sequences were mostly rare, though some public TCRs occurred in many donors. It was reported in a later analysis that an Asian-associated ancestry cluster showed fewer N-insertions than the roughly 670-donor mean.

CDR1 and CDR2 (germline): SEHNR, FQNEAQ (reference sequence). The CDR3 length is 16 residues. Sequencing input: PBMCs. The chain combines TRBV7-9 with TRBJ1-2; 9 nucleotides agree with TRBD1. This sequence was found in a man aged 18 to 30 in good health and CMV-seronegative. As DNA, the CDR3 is TGTTCCAGCAGCTTATTAACAGGGGGCGCCTACTATGGCTACACCTTC. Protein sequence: CSSSLLTGGAYYGYTF.